This paragraph reports one T cell receptor beta chain. After removal of 4 bases from V and 6 bases from J, the junction contained 8 bases not matched to a gene. Germline lookup yields CDR1 SGHTA and CDR2 FQGNSA. The CDR3 runs 14 residues. This entry belongs to a study of blood T cell repertoires in COVID-19. The wider study: The United States, Italy and Spain supplied acute and convalescent COVID-19 samples. The cDNA or gDNA used as material had been derived from T cells, B-cell-depleted T cells, or PBMCs.

The authors' processing: Nucleated cell counts were estimated from reference gene primer amplification. Method: immunoSEQ multiplex PCR; TCRdb's copy keeps in-frame clones and lacks some. V and J calls and clone size are given by that table; D and trimming were obtained from the DNA. The table includes about 280,000 clones, 83% detected once. V gene TRBV7-2 combines with J gene TRBJ2-5; TRBD1 matches 7 bases. The origin of this receptor is a woman in her forties or fifties who had recovered from COVID-19. Sequenced material: peripheral blood. CDR3 nucleotide sequence: TGTGCCAGCAGCTCGGGACAGCCGCCCCAGACCCAGTACTTC. Protein product: CASSSGQPPQTQYF. Supplemented by reference TRBV7-2 and TRBJ2-5, the full variable domain reads GAGVSQSPSNKVTEKGKDVELRCDPISGHTALYWYRQSLGQGLEFLIYFQGNSAPDKSGLPSDRFSAERTGGSVSTLTIQRTQQEDSAVYLCASSSGQPPQTQYFGPGTRLLVL.